Sequencing of this T cell receptor beta chain was carried out in a study of early T cells in non-severe SARS-CoV-2 infection. There are 16 residues in the CDR3. This clonotype was seen at least ten times. A single record per CDR3 protein comes from TCRdb applying MiXCR to the 5' RACE reads. The table shows about 23,000 distinct CDR3 sequences, with roughly 5% occurring only once. V is TRBV21-1 and J is TRBJ1-5; the table assigns TRBD1, which was not confirmed against the DNA. TRBV21-1 counts as a pseudogene. This sequence was found in an adult who was a healthcare worker with PCR-confirmed SARS-CoV-2 infection or an uninfected control (not recorded which). Sequencing was done on a sample of whole blood. CDR3 residues: CASTEDRFHSNQPQHF. The DNA for the CDR3 is TGTGCCAGCACCGAGGACAGATTCCATAGCAATCAGCCCCAGCATTTT.